This T cell receptor beta chain was observed in a study of shared clonotypes between healthy human individuals. The wider study: Researchers assigned three CD4 naive, three CD4 memory, two CD8 naive and one CD8 memory plate to each donor.

This clone was seen only once. Some clones are missing from TCRdb's copy, which holds only in-frame ones; the method was immunoSEQ multiplex PCR. The sample records some 2,000,000 clones, around 95% being singletons. V lost 4 bases to trimming and J lost 0 bases, with 10 bases between them. CDR3 length: 14 residues. Germline V CDR1 and CDR2: GTSNPN, SVGIG (reference sequence). The sequence derives from a young man in good health. The material sequenced was naive CD4+ T cells sorted from blood. This sample's subset: CD45RA+ positively selected. This rearrangement joins TRBV30 to TRBJ2-1; D is unresolved. The CDR3 loop reads CAWKPLPSYNEQFF. Here the CDR3 DNA reads TGTGCCTGGAAACCCCTTCCCTCCTACAATGAGCAGTTCTTC.